The clone carrying this T cell receptor beta chain was picked up many times. Its antigen is as yet unknown. TCRdb re-called the RT-PCR reads with MiXCR, one entry per CDR3 protein. The data contain about 520,000 distinct CDR3 sequences, roughly 7.9% of them singletons. This sample was taken from a study of response to subunit inactivated influenza vaccine. Study observations and caveats: Authors suggested seasonal influenza vaccinations each recruit few new T cells.

V shed 4 bases, J shed 0 bases, and the junction held 3 bases outside the gene matches. Germline V gene lookup returns CDR1 SQVTM and CDR2 ANQGSEA. There are 14 residues in the CDR3. This sample comprised PBMCs from blood, obtained around 25 months after vaccination. The source is a man aged 50 to 69 who received an inactivated influenza vaccine. The chain recombines TRBV29-1 with TRBJ2-4; 7 nucleotides agree with TRBD1. The CDR3 reads CSVGQGLAKNIQYF. CDR3 sequence (DNA): TGCAGCGTTGGACAGGGTTTAGCCAAAAACATTCAGTACTTC.